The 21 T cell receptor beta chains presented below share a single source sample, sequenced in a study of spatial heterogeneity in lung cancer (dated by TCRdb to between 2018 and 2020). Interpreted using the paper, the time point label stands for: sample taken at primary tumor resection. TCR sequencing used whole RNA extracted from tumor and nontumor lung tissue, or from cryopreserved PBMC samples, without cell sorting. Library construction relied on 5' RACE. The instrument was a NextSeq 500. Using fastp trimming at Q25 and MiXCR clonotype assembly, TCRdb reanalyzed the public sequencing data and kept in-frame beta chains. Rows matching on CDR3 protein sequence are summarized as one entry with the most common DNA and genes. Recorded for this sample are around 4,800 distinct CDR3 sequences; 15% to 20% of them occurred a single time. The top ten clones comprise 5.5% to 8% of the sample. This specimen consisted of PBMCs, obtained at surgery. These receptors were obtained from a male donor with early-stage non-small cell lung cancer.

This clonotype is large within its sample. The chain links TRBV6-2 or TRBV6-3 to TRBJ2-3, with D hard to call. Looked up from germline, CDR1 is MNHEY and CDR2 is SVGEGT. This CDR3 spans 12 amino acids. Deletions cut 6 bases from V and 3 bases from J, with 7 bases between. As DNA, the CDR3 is TGTGCCAGCAGGGGGATAACAGATACGCAGTATTTT. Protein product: CASRGITDTQYF.

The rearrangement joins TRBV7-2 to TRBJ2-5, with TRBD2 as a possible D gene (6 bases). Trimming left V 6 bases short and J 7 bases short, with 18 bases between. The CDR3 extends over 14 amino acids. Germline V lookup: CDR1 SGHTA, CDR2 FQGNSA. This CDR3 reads CASSFRNSGTTQYF. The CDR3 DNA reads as TGTGCCAGCAGTTTTAGAAATAGCGGCACGACCCAGTACTTC.

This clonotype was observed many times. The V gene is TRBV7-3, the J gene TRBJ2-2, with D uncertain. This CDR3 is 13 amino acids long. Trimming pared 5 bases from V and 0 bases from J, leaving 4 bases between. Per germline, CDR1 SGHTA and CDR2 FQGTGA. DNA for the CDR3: TGTGCCAGCAGCCATACGAACACCGGGGAGCTGTTTTTT. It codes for CASSHTNTGELFF.

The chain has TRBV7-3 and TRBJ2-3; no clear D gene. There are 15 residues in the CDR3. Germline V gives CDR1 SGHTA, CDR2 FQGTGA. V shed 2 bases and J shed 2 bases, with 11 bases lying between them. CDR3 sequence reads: CASSLYVAPTDTQYF. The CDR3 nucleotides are TGTGCCAGCAGCTTATATGTAGCCCCCACAGATACGCAGTATTTT.

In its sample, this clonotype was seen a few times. This CDR3 reads CASRHTDTQYF. As DNA, the CDR3 is TGTGCCAGCAGGCACACAGATACGCAGTATTTT. The chain employs TRBV6-1 and TRBJ2-3; D gene unclear. Looked up from germline, CDR1 is MNHNS and CDR2 is SASEGT. CDR3 length: 11 amino acids. The germline V and J ends were trimmed by 6 bases and 2 bases, with 3 bases remaining between them.

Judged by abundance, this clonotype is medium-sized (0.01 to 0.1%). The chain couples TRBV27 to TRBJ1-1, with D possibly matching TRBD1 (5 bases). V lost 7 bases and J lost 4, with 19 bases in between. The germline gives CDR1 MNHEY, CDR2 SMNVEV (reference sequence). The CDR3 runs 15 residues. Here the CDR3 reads CASTLFSTGGTEAFF. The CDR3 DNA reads TGTGCCAGCACCCTCTTTTCTACAGGAGGCACTGAAGCTTTCTTT.

DNA for the CDR3: TGTGCCAGTAGTATAGTCCATGGGGATGAGCAGTTCTTC. Translating gives CASSIVHGDEQFF. The V gene is TRBV19, the J gene TRBJ2-1, with D uncertain. V was clipped by 1 base and J by 8 bases, with 9 bases between them. CDR3 length equals 13 residues. Germline loops: CDR1 LNHDA, CDR2 SQIVND (reference sequence). Full variable domain (outside the CDR3, taken from reference TRBV19 and TRBJ2-1): DGGITQSPKYLFRKEGQNVTLSCEQNLNHDAMYWYRQDPGQGLRLIYYSQIVNDFQKGDIAEGYSVSREKKESFPLTVTSAQKNPTAFYLCASSIVHGDEQFFGPGTRLTVL.

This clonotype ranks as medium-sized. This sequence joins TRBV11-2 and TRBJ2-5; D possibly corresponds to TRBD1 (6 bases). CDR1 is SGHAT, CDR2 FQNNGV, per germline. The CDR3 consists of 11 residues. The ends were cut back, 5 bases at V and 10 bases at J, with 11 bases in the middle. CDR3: CASSLGTRQYF. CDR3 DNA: TGTGCCAGCAGCCTTGGGACACGCCAGTACTTC.

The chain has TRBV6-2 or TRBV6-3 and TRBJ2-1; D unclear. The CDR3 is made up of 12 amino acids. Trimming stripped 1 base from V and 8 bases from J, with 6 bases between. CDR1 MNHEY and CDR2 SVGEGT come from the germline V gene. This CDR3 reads CASSYYTHEQFF. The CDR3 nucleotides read TGTGCCAGCAGTTACTATACCCATGAGCAGTTCTTC.

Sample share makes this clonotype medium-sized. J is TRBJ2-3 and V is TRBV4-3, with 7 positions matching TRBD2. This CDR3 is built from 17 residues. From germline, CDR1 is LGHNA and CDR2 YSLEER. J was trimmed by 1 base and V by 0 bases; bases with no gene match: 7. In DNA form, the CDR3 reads TGCGCCAGCAGCCAAGAACTGGGCCTAGCGGGCACAGATACGCAGTATTTT. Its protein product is CASSQELGLAGTDTQYF.

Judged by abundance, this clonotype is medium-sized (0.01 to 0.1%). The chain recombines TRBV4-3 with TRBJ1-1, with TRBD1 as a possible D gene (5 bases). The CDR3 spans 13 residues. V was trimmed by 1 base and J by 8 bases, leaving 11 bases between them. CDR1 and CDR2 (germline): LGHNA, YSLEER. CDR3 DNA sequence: TGCGCCAGCAGCCAAGGGGCGAGGGGCGAAGCTTTCTTT. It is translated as CASSQGARGEAFF.

In DNA form, the CDR3 reads TGTGCCAGCAGACCCCAGGGGCAGGGTTCACCCCTCCACTTT. Protein: CASRPQGQGSPLHF. V and J are TRBV2 and TRBJ1-6; tentative D call: TRBD1 (6 bases). The CDR3 contains 14 residues. The germline V gene has CDR1 SNHLY and CDR2 FYNNEI. Trimming left V 6 bases short and J 9 bases short, with 15 bases between.

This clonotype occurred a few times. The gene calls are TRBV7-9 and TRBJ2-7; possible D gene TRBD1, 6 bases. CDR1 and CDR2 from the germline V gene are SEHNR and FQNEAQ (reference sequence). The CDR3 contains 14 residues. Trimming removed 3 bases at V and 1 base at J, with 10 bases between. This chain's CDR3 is CASSFGQSSYEQYF. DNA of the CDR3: TGTGCCAGCAGCTTTGGACAGTCGTCCTACGAGCAGTACTTC. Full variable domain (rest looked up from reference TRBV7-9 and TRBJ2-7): DTGVSQNPRHKITKRGQNVTFRCDPISEHNRLYWYRQTLGQGPEFLTYFQNEAQLEKSRLLSDRFSAERPKGSFSTLEIQRTEQGDSAMYLCASSFGQSSYEQYFGPGTRLTVT.

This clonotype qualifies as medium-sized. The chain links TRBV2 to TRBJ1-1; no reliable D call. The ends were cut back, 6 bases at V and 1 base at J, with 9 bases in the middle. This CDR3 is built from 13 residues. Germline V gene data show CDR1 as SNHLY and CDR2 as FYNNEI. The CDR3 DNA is TGTGCCAGCAGGATACAGCAGAACACTGAAGCTTTCTTT. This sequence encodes CASRIQQNTEAFF.

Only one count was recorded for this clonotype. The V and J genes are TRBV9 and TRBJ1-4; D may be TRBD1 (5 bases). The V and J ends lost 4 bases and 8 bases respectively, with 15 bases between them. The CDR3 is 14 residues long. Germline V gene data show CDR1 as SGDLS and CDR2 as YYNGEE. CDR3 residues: CASSTGAGLEKLFF. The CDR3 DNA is TGTGCCAGCAGCACCGGGGCCGGGCTCGAAAAACTGTTTTTT.

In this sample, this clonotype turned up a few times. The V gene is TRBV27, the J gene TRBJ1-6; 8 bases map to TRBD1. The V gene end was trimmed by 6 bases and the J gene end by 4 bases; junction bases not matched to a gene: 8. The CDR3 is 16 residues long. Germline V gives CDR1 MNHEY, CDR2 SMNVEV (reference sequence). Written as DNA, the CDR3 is TGTGCCAGCAGACTTCGACAGGGGAGATATAATTCACCCCTCCACTTT. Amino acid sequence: CASRLRQGRYNSPLHF.

The DNA for the CDR3 is TGCAGCGTTGAGGGACAGACATACGAGCAGTACTTC. Amino acid sequence: CSVEGQTYEQYF. This chain joins TRBV29-1 and TRBJ2-7, with 7 bases aligning to TRBD1. Germline CDR1 and CDR2: SQVTM and ANQGSEA. V was pared by 3 bases and J by 4 bases, with 3 bases of the junction left unmatched. CDR3 length: 12 amino acids.

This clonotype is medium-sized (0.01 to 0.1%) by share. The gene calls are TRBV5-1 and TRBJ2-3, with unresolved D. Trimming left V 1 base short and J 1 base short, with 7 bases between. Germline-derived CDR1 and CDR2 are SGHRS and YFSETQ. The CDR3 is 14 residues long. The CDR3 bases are TGCGCCAGCAGCTTGACTAAAGGCACAGATACGCAGTATTTT. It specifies CASSLTKGTDTQYF.

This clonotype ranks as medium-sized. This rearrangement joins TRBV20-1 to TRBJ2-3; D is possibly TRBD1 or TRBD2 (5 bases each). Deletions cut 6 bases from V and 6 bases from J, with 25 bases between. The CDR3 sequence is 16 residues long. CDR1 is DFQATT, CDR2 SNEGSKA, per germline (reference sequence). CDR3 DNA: TGCAGTGCCCACCGAGGGACCCTCCGCGTCGACGATACGCAGTATTTT. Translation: CSAHRGTLRVDDTQYF.

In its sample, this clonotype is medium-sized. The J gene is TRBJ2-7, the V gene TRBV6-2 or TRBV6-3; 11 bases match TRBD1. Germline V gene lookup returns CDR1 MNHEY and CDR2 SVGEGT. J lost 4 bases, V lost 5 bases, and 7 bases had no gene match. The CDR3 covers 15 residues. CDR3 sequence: CASSMDRGPPYEQYF. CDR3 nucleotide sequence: TGTGCCAGCAGTATGGACAGGGGGCCTCCTTACGAGCAGTACTTC.

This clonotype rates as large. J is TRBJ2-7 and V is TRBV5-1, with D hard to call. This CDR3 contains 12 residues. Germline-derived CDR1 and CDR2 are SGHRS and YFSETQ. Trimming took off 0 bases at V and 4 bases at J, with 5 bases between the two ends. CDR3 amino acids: CASSLEGYEQYF. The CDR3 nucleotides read TGCGCCAGCAGCTTGGAGGGATACGAGCAGTACTTC.